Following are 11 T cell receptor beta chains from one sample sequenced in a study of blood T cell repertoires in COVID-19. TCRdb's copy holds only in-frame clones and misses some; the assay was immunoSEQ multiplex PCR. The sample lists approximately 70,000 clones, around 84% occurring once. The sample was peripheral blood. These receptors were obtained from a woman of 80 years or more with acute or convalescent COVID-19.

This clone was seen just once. The CDR3 here is CASSLGGEFRGYTF. The CDR3 nucleotides read TGTGCCAGCAGCTTGGGGGGGGAATTTCGAGGCTACACCTTC. The chain combines TRBV5-4 with TRBJ1-2; maybe TRBD1 (5 bases). CDR3 size: 14 residues. V was cut by 0 bases and J by 8 bases, with 14 bases left in between. The V gene's germline CDR1 is SGHNT and CDR2 YYREEE (reference sequence).

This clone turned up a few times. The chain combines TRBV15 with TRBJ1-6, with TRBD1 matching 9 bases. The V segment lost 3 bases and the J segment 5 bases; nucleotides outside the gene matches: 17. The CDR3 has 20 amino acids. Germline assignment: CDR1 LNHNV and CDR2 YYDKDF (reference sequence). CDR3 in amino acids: CATSRVPGQGKRVDNSPLHF. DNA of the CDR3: TGTGCCACCAGCAGGGTCCCGGGACAGGGTAAAAGGGTTGATAATTCACCCCTCCACTTT.

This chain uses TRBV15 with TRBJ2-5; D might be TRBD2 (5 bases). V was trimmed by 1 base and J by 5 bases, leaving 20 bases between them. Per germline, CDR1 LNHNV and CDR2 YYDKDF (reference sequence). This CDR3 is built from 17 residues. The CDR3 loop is CATSRVPFGVSGETQYF. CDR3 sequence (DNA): TGTGCCACCAGCAGAGTTCCCTTCGGAGTTTCGGGGGAGACCCAGTACTTC.

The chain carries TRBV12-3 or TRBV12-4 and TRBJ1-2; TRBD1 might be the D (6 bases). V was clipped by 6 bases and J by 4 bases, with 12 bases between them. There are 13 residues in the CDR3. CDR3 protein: CASSRGTIYGYTF. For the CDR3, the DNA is TGTGCCAGCAGCCGAGGGACAATCTATGGCTACACCTTC.

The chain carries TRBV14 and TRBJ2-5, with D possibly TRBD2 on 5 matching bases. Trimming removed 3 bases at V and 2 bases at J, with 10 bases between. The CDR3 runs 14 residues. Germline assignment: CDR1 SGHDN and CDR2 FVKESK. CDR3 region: CASSQPRGQETQYF. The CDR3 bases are TGTGCCAGCAGCCAGCCGAGAGGGCAAGAGACCCAGTACTTC.

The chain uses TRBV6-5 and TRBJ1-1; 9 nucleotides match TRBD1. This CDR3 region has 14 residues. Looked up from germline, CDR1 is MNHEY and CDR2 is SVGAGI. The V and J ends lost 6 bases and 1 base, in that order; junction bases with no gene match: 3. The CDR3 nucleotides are TGTGCCAGCAGGCCGGGACAGGGGAACACTGAAGCTTTCTTT. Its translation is CASRPGQGNTEAFF.

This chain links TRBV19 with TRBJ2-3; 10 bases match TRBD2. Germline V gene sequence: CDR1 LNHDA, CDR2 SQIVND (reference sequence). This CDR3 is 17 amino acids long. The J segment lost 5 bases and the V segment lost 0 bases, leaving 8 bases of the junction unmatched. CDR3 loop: CASSIDPGAGGQDTQYF. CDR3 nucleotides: TGTGCCAGTAGTATAGATCCGGGAGCGGGGGGGCAAGATACGCAGTATTTT.

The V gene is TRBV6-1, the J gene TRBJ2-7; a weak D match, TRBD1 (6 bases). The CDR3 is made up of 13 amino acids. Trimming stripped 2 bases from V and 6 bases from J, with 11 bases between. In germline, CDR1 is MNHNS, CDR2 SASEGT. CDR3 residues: CASSERQGTEQYF. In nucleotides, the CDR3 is TGTGCCAGCAGTGAAAGGCAGGGGACCGAGCAGTACTTC.

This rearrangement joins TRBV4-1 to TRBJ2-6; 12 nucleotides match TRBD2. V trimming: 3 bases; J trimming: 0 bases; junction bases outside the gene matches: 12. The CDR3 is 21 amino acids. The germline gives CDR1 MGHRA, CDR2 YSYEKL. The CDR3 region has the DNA TGCGCCAGCAGCCAGAGAAATCTAGCGGGGGGGCAGTTCTCTGGGGCCAACGTCCTGACTTTC. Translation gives CASSQRNLAGGQFSGANVLTF.

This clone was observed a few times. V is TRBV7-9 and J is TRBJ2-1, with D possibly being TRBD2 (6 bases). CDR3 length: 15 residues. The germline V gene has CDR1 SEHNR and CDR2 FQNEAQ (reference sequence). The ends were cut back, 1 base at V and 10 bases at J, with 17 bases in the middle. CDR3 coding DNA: TGTGCCAGCAGCTTAGTCCCAGCGGGCCGCGCCGAGCAGTTCTTC. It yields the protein CASSLVPAGRAEQFF.

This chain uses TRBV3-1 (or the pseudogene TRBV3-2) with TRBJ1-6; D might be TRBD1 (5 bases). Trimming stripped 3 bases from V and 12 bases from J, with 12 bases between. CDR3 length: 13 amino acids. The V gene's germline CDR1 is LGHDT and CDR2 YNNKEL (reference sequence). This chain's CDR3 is CASSQGLKRPLHF. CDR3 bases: TGTGCCAGCAGCCAGGGACTTAAAAGACCCCTCCACTTT.